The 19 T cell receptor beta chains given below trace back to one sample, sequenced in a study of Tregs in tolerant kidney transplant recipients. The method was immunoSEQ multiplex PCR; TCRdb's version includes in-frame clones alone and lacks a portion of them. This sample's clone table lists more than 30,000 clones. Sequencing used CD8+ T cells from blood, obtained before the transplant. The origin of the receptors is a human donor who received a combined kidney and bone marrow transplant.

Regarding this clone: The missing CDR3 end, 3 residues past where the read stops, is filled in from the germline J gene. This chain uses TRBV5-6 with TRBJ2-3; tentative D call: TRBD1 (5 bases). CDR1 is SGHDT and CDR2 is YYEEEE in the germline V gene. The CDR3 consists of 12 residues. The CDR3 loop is CASSFQGRSQYF. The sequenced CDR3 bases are TGTGCCAGCAGCTTTCAGGGTAGATCG. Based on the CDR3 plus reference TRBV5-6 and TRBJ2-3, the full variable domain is DAGVTQSPTHLIKTRGQQVTLRCSPKSGHDTVSWYQQALGQGPQFIFQYYEEEERQRGNFPDRFSGHQFPNYSSELNVNALLLGDSALYLCASSFQGRSQYFGPGTRLTVL.

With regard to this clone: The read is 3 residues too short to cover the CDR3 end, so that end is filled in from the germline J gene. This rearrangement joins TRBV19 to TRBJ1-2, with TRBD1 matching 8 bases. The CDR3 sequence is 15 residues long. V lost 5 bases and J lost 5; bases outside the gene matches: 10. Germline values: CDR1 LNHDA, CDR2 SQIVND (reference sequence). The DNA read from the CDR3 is TGTGCCAGTAGTCCCCAGGGGGCAGCAGAATATGGC. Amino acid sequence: CASSPQGAAEYG. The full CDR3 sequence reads CASSPQGAAEYGYTF.

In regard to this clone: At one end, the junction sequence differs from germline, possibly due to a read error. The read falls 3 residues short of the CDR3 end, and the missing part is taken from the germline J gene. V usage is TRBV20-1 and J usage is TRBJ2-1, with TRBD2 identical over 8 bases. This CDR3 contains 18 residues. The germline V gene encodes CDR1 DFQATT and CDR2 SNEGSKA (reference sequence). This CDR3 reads CSARGLAQRGSSYNEQFF. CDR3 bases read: TGCAGTGCCAGAGGACTAGCACAAAGAGGAAGCTCCTACAATGAG.

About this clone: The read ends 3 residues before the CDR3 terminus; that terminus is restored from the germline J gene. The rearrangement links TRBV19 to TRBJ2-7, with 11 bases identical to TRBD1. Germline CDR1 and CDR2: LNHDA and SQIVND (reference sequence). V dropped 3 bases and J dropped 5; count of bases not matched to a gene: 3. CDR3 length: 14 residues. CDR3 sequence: CASSIGQGAHEQYF. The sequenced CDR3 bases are TGTGCCAGTAGTATCGGACAGGGGGCCCACGAG.

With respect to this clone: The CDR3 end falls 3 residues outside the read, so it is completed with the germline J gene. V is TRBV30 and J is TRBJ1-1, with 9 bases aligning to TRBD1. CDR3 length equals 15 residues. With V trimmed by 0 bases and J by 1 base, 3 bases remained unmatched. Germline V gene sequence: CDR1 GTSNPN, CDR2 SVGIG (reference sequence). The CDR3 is CAWSVMTGGNTEAFF. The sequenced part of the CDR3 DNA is TGTGCCTGGAGTGTAATGACAGGGGGGAACACTGAA.

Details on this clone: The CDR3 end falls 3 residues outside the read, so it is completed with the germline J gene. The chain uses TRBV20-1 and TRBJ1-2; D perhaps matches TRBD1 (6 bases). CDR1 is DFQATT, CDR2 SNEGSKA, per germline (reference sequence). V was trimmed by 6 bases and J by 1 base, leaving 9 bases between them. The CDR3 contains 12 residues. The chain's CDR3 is CSATDSNYGYTF. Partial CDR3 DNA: TGCAGTGCAACGGACAGTAACTATGGC.

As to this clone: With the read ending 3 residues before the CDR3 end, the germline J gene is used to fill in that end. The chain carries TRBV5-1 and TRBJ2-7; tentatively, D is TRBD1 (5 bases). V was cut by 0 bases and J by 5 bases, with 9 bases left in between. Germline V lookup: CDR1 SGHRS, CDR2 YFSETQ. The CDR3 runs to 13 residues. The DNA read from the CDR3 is TGCGCCAGCAGCTTGGACTCCAGGGACGAG. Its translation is CASSLDSRDE. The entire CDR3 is CASSLDSRDEQYF.

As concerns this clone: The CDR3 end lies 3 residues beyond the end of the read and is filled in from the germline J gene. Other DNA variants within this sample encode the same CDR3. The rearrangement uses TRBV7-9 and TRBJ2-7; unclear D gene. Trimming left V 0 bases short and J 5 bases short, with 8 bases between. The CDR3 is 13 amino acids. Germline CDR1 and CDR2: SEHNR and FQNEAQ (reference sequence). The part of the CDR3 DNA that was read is TGTGCCAGCAGCTTAGCCCTCCGGGACGAG. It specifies CASSLALRDE. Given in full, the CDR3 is CASSLALRDEQYF. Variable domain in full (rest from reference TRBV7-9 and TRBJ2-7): DTGVSQNPRHKITKRGQNVTFRCDPISEHNRLYWYRQTLGQGPEFLTYFQNEAQLEKSRLLSDRFSAERPKGSFSTLEIQRTEQGDSAMYLCASSLALRDEQYFGPGTRLTVT.

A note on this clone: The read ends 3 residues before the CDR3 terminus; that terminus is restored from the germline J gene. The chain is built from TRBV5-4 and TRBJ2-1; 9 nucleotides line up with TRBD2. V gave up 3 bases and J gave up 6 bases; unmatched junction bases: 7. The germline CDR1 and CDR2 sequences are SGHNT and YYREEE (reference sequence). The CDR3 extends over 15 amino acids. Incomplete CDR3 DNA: TGTGCCAGCAGCTCAATAGCGGGAGTTGCCAATGAG. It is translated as CASSSIAGVANE. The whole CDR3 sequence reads CASSSIAGVANEQFF.

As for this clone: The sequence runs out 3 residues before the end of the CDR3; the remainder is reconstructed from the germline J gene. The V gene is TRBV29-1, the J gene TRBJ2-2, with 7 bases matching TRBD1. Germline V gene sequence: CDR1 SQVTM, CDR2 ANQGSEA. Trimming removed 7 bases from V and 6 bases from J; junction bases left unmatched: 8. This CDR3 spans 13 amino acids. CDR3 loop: CSAPTGTAGELFF. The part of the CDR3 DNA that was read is TGCAGCGCTCCGACAGGGACGGCCGGGGAG.

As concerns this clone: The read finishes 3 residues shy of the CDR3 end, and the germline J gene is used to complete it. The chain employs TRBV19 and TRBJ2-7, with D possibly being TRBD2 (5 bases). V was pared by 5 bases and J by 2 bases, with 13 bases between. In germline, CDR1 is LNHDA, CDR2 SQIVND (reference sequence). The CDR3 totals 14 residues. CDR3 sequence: CASSGYERTYEQYF. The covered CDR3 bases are TGTGCCAGTAGTGGCTACGAGCGGACCTACGAG.

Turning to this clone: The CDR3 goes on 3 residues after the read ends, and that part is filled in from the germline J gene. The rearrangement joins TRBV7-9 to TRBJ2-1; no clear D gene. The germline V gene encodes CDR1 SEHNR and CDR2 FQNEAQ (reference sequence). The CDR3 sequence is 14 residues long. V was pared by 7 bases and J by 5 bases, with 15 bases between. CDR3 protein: CASTDRVEDNEQFF. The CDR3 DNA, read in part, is TGTGCCAGCACCGATCGGGTAGAGGACAATGAG.

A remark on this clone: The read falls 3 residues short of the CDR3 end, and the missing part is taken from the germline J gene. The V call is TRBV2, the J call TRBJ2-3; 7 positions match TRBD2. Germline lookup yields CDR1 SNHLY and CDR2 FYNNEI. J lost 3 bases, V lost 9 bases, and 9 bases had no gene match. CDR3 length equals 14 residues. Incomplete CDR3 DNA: TGTGCCAGTTCGCGGGAGTTAGAAACAGATACG. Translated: CASSRELETDT. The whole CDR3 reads CASSRELETDTQYF.

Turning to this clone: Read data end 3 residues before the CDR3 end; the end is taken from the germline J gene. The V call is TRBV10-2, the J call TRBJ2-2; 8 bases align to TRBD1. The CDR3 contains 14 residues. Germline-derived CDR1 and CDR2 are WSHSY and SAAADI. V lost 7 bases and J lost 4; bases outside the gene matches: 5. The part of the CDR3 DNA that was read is TGCGCCAGCAACGGCGACAGGGGCACCGGGGAG. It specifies CASNGDRGTGE. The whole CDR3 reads CASNGDRGTGELFF.

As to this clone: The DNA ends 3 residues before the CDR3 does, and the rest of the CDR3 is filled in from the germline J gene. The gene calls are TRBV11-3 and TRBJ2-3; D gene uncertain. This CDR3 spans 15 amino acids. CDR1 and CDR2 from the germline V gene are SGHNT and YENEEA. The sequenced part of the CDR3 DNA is TGTGCAAGTCGCTCCCCCCGGGTTGGCACAGATACG. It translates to CASRSPRVGTDT. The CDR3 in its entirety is CASRSPRVGTDTQYF.

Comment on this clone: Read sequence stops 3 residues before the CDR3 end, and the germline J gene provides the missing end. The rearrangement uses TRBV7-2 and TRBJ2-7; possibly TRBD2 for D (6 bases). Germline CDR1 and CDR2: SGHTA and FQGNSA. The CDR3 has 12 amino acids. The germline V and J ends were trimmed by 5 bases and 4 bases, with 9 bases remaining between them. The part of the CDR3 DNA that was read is TGTGCCAGCAGCGTTAGCGGATACGAG. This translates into CASSVSGYE. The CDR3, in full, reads CASSVSGYEQYF.

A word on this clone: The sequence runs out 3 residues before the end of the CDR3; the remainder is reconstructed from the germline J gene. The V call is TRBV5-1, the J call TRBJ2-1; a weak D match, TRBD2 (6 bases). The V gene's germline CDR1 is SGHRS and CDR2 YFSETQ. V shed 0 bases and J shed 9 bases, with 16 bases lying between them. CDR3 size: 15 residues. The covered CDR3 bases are TGCGCCAGCAGCTTGGATCTCGGGACTCCGCGTGAG. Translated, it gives CASSLDLGTPRE. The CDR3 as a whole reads CASSLDLGTPREQFF.

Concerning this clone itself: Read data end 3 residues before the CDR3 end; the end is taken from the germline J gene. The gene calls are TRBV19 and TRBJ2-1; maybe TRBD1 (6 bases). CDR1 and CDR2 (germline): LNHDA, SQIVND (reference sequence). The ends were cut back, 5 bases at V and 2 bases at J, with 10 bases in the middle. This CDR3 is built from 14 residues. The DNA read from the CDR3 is TGTGCCAGTAGTCTACAGGGACCCTACAATGAG. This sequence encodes CASSLQGPYNE. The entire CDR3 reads CASSLQGPYNEQFF.

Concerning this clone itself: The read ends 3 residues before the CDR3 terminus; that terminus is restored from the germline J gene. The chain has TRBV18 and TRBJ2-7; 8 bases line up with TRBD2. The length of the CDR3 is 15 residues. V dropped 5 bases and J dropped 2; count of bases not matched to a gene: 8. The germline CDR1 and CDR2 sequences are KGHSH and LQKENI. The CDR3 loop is CASSEIAGNPYEQYF. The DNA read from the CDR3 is TGTGCCAGCTCAGAAATAGCGGGAAATCCCTACGAG.